The 14 T cell receptor beta chains below all came from one sample that was sequenced in a study of beta chain features in type 1 diabetes. Investigators reverse transcribed all isolated RNA, so they sequenced expressed TCRB transcripts. The protocol was immunoSEQ multiplex PCR, while the TCRdb copy is restricted to in-frame clones and leaves out a portion. The sample shows 850,000 to 900,000 clones, roughly a sixth of them seen only once. The sample consisted of naive CD4+ T cells from blood. These receptors came from a woman between 18 and 29 years old in good health.

The gene calls are TRBV6-6 and TRBJ1-2; D call uncertain. The ends were cut back, 3 bases at V and 8 bases at J, with 13 bases in the middle. CDR3 size: 13 residues. The germline V gene encodes CDR1 MNHNY and CDR2 SVGAGI (reference sequence). The CDR3 sequence is CASSYRRGPGYTF. Here the CDR3 DNA reads TGTGCCAGCAGTTATAGGAGAGGGCCCGGCTACACCTTC.

V usage is TRBV5-1 and J usage is TRBJ2-1; maybe TRBD2 (7 bases). This CDR3 spans 16 amino acids. Trimming stripped 2 bases from V and 6 bases from J, with 18 bases between. Per the germline V gene, CDR1 is SGHRS and CDR2 is YFSETQ. This CDR3 is CASSLWGGQTGNEQFF. As DNA, the CDR3 is TGCGCCAGCAGCTTATGGGGGGGCCAGACCGGCAATGAGCAGTTCTTC.

This clone turned up a few times. This chain joins TRBV14 and TRBJ2-7; TRBD2 is a possible D gene (5 bases). The CDR3 consists of 13 residues. The germline V gene encodes CDR1 SGHDN and CDR2 FVKESK. V shed 1 base and J shed 2 bases, with 6 bases lying between them. Here the CDR3 reads CASSQASPYEQYF. CDR3 sequence (DNA): TGTGCCAGCAGCCAAGCTAGCCCCTACGAGCAGTACTTC.

This chain joins TRBV6-5 and TRBJ2-1; no clear D gene. Trimming pared 5 bases from V and 3 bases from J, leaving 11 bases between. CDR3 size: 14 residues. Looked up from germline, CDR1 is MNHEY and CDR2 is SVGAGI. CDR3 protein: CASSATPGYNEQFF. CDR3 in DNA: TGTGCCAGCAGTGCTACCCCAGGCTACAATGAGCAGTTCTTC.

On this clone itself: Other DNA sequences within the sample encode an identical CDR3. The gene calls are TRBV27 and TRBJ2-7; 12 bases agree with TRBD1. V gave up 2 bases and J gave up 4 bases; unmatched junction bases: 6. Germline V gene sequence: CDR1 MNHEY, CDR2 SMNVEV (reference sequence). The CDR3 runs 16 residues. Here the CDR3 DNA reads TGTGCCAGCAGTTTAAGTGGGACAGGGGGCTCTTACGAGCAGTACTTC. Protein: CASSLSGTGGSYEQYF.

V usage is TRBV2 and J usage is TRBJ2-3; 7 nucleotides line up with TRBD2. The junction had 11 bases not matched to a gene; V was cut back by 6 bases and J by 2 bases. This CDR3 spans 16 amino acids. CDR1 is SNHLY and CDR2 is FYNNEI in the germline V gene. CDR3 sequence (DNA): TGTGCCAGCAGCGAAAGGACTAGGGATGACACAGATACGCAGTATTTT. Translation gives CASSERTRDDTDTQYF.

CDR3 in DNA: TGTGCCAGTACCCCCTGGGGGTTTGGAGGGGGTCAGCCCCAGCATTTT. Protein product: CASTPWGFGGGQPQHF. The chain joins TRBV19 to TRBJ1-5; maybe TRBD1 (6 bases). Trimming took 7 bases from V and 6 from J, leaving 22 bases between them. This CDR3 is 16 amino acids long. From germline, CDR1 is LNHDA and CDR2 SQIVND (reference sequence).

In its sample, this clone was seen a few times. Here the CDR3 DNA reads TGTGCCAGCAGCTTAGTTCCAGGGGGCATCAAAGTTAAGGACTACGAGCAGTACTTC. As protein: CASSLVPGGIKVKDYEQYF. This rearrangement joins TRBV7-2 to TRBJ2-7, with 8 nucleotides matching TRBD1. Germline lookup yields CDR1 SGHTA and CDR2 FQGNSA. Trimming removed 1 base from V and 3 bases from J; junction bases left unmatched: 17. This CDR3 has 19 residues.

The J gene is TRBJ2-6, the V gene TRBV28; possibly TRBD2 for D (6 bases). The CDR3 spans 19 residues. The V end was cut by 3 bases, the J end by 0 bases, with 18 bases between. The V gene's germline CDR1 is MDHEN and CDR2 SYDVKM. The CDR3 spells CASSFPGGLSNSGANVLTF. CDR3 DNA sequence: TGTGCCAGCAGTTTCCCCGGGGGACTTAGCAACTCTGGGGCCAACGTCCTGACTTTC.

This clone was detected only a few times. The gene calls are TRBV28 and TRBJ2-5; D gene ambiguous. Trimming shortened V by 6 bases and J by 9 bases, and 11 bases separated the two germline ends. The CDR3 has 11 amino acids. Germline loops: CDR1 MDHEN, CDR2 SYDVKM. CDR3 coding DNA: TGTGCCAGCAGCGCCGAGAGGCCCCAGTACTTC. It yields the protein CASSAERPQYF.

This clone showed up just once. The chain carries TRBV19 and TRBJ2-7; weak D call: TRBD2 (5 bases). This CDR3 comprises 15 residues. The germline V and J ends were trimmed by 7 bases and 3 bases, with 19 bases remaining between them. CDR1 is LNHDA, CDR2 SQIVND, per germline (reference sequence). The CDR3 here is CASTPRSGQFYEQYF. The CDR3 nucleotides read TGTGCCAGTACCCCTCGGAGCGGCCAATTCTACGAGCAGTACTTC.

This chain uses TRBV5-1 with TRBJ2-7, with TRBD2 identical over 9 bases. The CDR3 is 14 amino acids. V was pared by 4 bases and J by 2 bases, with 4 bases of the junction left unmatched. The germline gives CDR1 SGHRS, CDR2 YFSETQ. The CDR3 loop reads CASSTTSGTYEQYF. The CDR3 DNA is TGCGCCAGCAGCACGACTAGCGGAACCTACGAGCAGTACTTC.

The chain carries TRBV6-6 and TRBJ1-1; D not resolved. V gave up 5 bases and J gave up 1 base, with 11 bases separating them. The germline gives CDR1 MNHNY, CDR2 SVGAGI (reference sequence). The CDR3 length is 14 residues. CDR3 region: CASSPLDSNTEAFF. The DNA of the CDR3 is TGTGCCAGCAGTCCGTTGGACTCGAACACTGAAGCTTTCTTT.

This clone came up a few times. This sequence joins TRBV5-6 and TRBJ2-1, with 13 bases that match TRBD2. This CDR3 comprises 16 residues. The trim removed 4 bases at V and 6 bases at J, leaving 7 bases unmatched. Germline V gene sequence: CDR1 SGHDT, CDR2 YYEEEE. CDR3 bases: TGTGCCAGCAGCATGGTGTGGACTAGCGGGAGCAATGAGCAGTTCTTC. This gives the protein CASSMVWTSGSNEQFF.